The 30 T cell receptor beta chains below were found in one sample sequenced in a study of glioma-infiltrating T cells after dendritic cell vaccination. The method was immunoSEQ multiplex PCR; TCRdb's version includes in-frame clones alone and lacks a portion of them. The data show about 87,000 clones, 85% to 90% seen once. Sequenced here: blood, sampled before dendritic cell vaccination. These receptors all come from a human donor with glioblastoma.

Here the CDR3 reads CAISDSRVNTGELFF. As DNA, the CDR3 is TGTGCCATCAGTGATTCCAGGGTGAACACCGGGGAGCTGTTTTTT. The chain has TRBV10-3 and TRBJ2-2; D might be TRBD1 (5 bases). Germline V gene lookup returns CDR1 ENHRY and CDR2 SYGVKD. V shed 3 bases and J shed 1 base, with 9 bases lying between them. The CDR3 is 15 amino acids.

The V and J genes are TRBV5-5 and TRBJ2-1; D may be TRBD2 (7 bases). Looked up from germline, CDR1 is SGHKS and CDR2 is YYEKEE (reference sequence). The V end was cut by 10 bases, the J end by 5 bases, with 22 bases between. The CDR3 spans 15 residues. CDR3 in DNA: TGTGCCTCCTCGGGGGGAGTGACAGGAGACAATGAGCAGTTCTTC. Translating it yields CASSGGVTGDNEQFF. The full variable domain, rest sourced from reference TRBV5-5 and TRBJ2-1, is DAGVTQSPTHLIKTRGQQVTLRCSPISGHKSVSWYQQVLGQGPQFIFQYYEKEERGRGNFPDRFSARQFPNYSSELNVNALLLGDSALYLCASSGGVTGDNEQFFGPGTRLTVL.

The V gene is TRBV19, the J gene TRBJ1-3; D might be TRBD1 (5 bases). V lost 3 bases and J lost 2, with 11 bases in between. The V gene's germline CDR1 is LNHDA and CDR2 SQIVND (reference sequence). The CDR3 runs 15 residues. The CDR3 here is CASSISGSPGNTIYF. DNA for the CDR3: TGTGCCAGTAGTATTTCAGGGTCGCCTGGAAACACCATATATTTT.

This chain connects TRBV6-4 to TRBJ2-2, with 9 bases fitting TRBD1. The V gene end was trimmed by 3 bases and the J gene end by 0 bases; junction bases not matched to a gene: 8. The CDR3 extends over 18 amino acids. CDR1 and CDR2 (germline): MRHNA, SNTAGT. The chain's CDR3 is CASSDKHRGPTNTGELFF. The CDR3 nucleotides are TGTGCCAGCAGTGATAAGCACAGGGGGCCTACGAACACCGGGGAGCTGTTTTTT.

This CDR3 reads CASSSTGGQPQHF. CDR3 nucleotides: TGCGCCAGCAGCTCCACAGGGGGGCAGCCCCAGCATTTT. V and J are TRBV5-1 and TRBJ1-5, with 8 bases identical to TRBD1. Germline V gene lookup returns CDR1 SGHRS and CDR2 YFSETQ. CDR3 length: 13 residues. The V gene end was trimmed by 3 bases and the J gene end by 7 bases; junction bases not matched to a gene: 3.

This sequence joins TRBV9 and TRBJ1-4; D is possibly TRBD1 (5 bases). The V gene's germline CDR1 is SGDLS and CDR2 YYNGEE. This CDR3 has 15 amino acids. The V gene lost 0 bases and the J gene lost 6 bases, with 12 bases spanning the gap. Written as DNA, the CDR3 is TGTGCCAGCAGCGTAGGCGGGGCCTCGGATGAAAAACTGTTTTTT. It yields the protein CASSVGGASDEKLFF.

V usage is TRBV6-1 and J usage is TRBJ2-7; 9 bases fit TRBD1. Germline V gene data show CDR1 as MNHNS and CDR2 as SASEGT. Unmatched junction bases numbered 5, after V lost 5 bases and J lost 0 bases. The CDR3 extends over 15 amino acids. CDR3 residues: CASSQPGQGSYEQYF. CDR3 DNA: TGTGCCAGCAGTCAGCCGGGACAGGGCTCCTACGAGCAGTACTTC.

This clone turned up a few times. The CDR3 nucleotides are TGTGCCAGCAGCCACGGGGGAAGCTATGGCTACACCTTC. Protein product: CASSHGGSYGYTF. The chain is built from TRBV7-8 and TRBJ1-2, with a possible D match to TRBD1 (5 bases). The V gene lost 5 bases and the J gene lost 4 bases, with 11 bases spanning the gap. This CDR3 is built from 13 residues. From germline, CDR1 is SGHVS and CDR2 FQNEAQ.

The chain joins TRBV7-9 to TRBJ1-5, with D unclear. The V gene lost 3 bases and the J gene lost 0 bases, with 6 bases spanning the gap. The germline CDR1 and CDR2 sequences are SEHNR and FQNEAQ (reference sequence). There are 14 residues in the CDR3. This CDR3 is CASSFGDSNQPQHF. In nucleotides, the CDR3 is TGTGCCAGCAGCTTCGGGGATAGCAATCAGCCCCAGCATTTT.

The chain couples TRBV9 to TRBJ1-4, with D perhaps matching TRBD1 (5 bases). Per the germline V gene, CDR1 is SGDLS and CDR2 is YYNGEE. The V gene lost 0 bases and the J gene lost 8 bases, with 11 bases spanning the gap. This CDR3 has 14 residues. The CDR3 reads CASSVGSRGEKLFF. CDR3 sequence (DNA): TGTGCCAGCAGCGTAGGCTCAAGGGGCGAAAAACTGTTTTTT.

The chain joins TRBV5-1 to TRBJ1-2; 8 nucleotides match TRBD1. Germline assignment: CDR1 SGHRS and CDR2 YFSETQ. CDR3 length: 15 amino acids. After removal of 4 bases from V and 0 bases from J, the junction contained 5 bases not matched to a gene. This CDR3 reads CASSGQQGANYGYTF. CDR3 sequence (DNA): TGCGCCAGCAGCGGGCAACAGGGGGCTAACTATGGCTACACCTTC. The variable domain in full, completed from reference TRBV5-1 and TRBJ1-2, reads KAGVTQTPRYLIKTRGQQVTLSCSPISGHRSVSWYQQTPGQGLQFLFEYFSETQRNKGNFPGRFSGRQFSNSRSEMNVSTLELGDSALYLCASSGQQGANYGYTFGSGTRLTVV.

The chain couples TRBV18 to TRBJ2-1; 8 bases are a match to TRBD1. V lost 3 bases and J lost 5; bases outside the gene matches: 6. There are 15 residues in the CDR3. Germline assignment: CDR1 KGHSH and CDR2 LQKENI. The DNA of the CDR3 is TGTGCCAGCTCACCTAGGGACAGGTCTCACAATGAGCAGTTCTTC. The encoded protein is CASSPRDRSHNEQFF.

The V and J genes are TRBV27 and TRBJ2-1; TRBD1 aligns across 11 bases. CDR1 is MNHEY, CDR2 SMNVEV, per germline (reference sequence). V lost 6 bases and J lost 8; bases outside the gene matches: 3. CDR3 length: 13 amino acids. The CDR3 DNA reads as TGTGCCAGCAGGGGACAGGGGGAGCATGAGCAGTTCTTC. Its protein is CASRGQGEHEQFF.

The chain recombines TRBV4-1 with TRBJ2-1; 7 bases line up with TRBD1. The germline V gene encodes CDR1 MGHRA and CDR2 YSYEKL. Unmatched junction bases numbered 3, after V lost 2 bases and J lost 5 bases. This CDR3 has 14 residues. In DNA form, the CDR3 reads TGCGCCAGCAGCCAAACGACAGGGAACAATGAGCAGTTCTTC. Protein sequence: CASSQTTGNNEQFF.

The rearrangement links TRBV30 to TRBJ2-3, with TRBD2 matching over 7 bases. The ends lost 0 bases at V and 0 bases at J; junction bases unmatched: 3. The CDR3 is made up of 15 amino acids. CDR1 is GTSNPN, CDR2 SVGIG, per germline (reference sequence). The DNA of the CDR3 is TGTGCCTGGAGTGTACTAGCGACCAGCACAGATACGCAGTATTTT. Translation gives CAWSVLATSTDTQYF.

The chain has TRBV27 and TRBJ2-1; 11 bases agree with TRBD2. After removal of 7 bases from V and 6 bases from J, the junction contained 8 bases not matched to a gene. Germline CDR1 MNHEY, CDR2 SMNVEV (reference sequence). The CDR3 sequence is 15 residues long. This CDR3 reads CASIVAGGRGNEQFF. For the CDR3, the DNA is TGTGCCAGCATAGTAGCGGGAGGGAGGGGCAATGAGCAGTTCTTC.

The V and J genes are TRBV4-1 and TRBJ2-5, with D perhaps matching TRBD2 (6 bases). Germline assignment: CDR1 MGHRA and CDR2 YSYEKL. Trimming pared 2 bases from V and 4 bases from J, leaving 8 bases between. The CDR3 runs 13 residues. This CDR3 reads CASSQWRGETQYF. Written as DNA, the CDR3 is TGCGCCAGCAGCCAATGGAGGGGAGAGACCCAGTACTTC.

V and J are TRBV7-6 and TRBJ1-5; tentatively, D is TRBD1 (5 bases). The V gene lost 3 bases and the J gene lost 6 bases, with 9 bases spanning the gap. Germline V CDR1 and CDR2: SGHVS, FNYEAQ. This CDR3 has 13 residues. The chain's CDR3 is CASSFGGSQPQHF. Here the CDR3 DNA reads TGTGCCAGCAGCTTCGGGGGGAGTCAGCCCCAGCATTTT.

This chain links TRBV7-8 with TRBJ1-3; D may be TRBD1 (5 bases). Germline values: CDR1 SGHVS, CDR2 FQNEAQ. The CDR3 sequence is 16 residues long. The V gene lost 1 base and the J gene lost 0 bases, with 10 bases spanning the gap. The CDR3 DNA is TGTGCCAGCAGCTTAGGGACACAGTTCTCTGGAAACACCATATATTTT. This codes for CASSLGTQFSGNTIYF.

The gene calls are TRBV7-2 and TRBJ2-3; 12 positions agree with TRBD2. The CDR3 runs to 17 residues. Germline V lookup: CDR1 SGHTA, CDR2 FQGNSA. V lost 5 bases to trimming and J lost 2 bases; unmatched junction nucleotides: 8. This CDR3 is CASSRNPSGRATDTQYF. The CDR3 DNA follows: TGTGCCAGCAGCCGAAACCCTAGCGGGAGGGCCACAGATACGCAGTATTTT.

This chain uses TRBV10-2 with TRBJ2-3; 14 positions agree with TRBD2. The CDR3 runs 14 residues. From germline, CDR1 is WSHSY and CDR2 SAAADI. The V gene end was trimmed by 5 bases and the J gene end by 6 bases; junction bases not matched to a gene: 1. The CDR3 sequence is CASSRLAGGDTQYF. The CDR3 nucleotides are TGCGCCAGCAGTAGACTAGCGGGGGGGGATACGCAGTATTTT.

The chain combines TRBV2 with TRBJ1-5; D uncertain. CDR3 size: 13 residues. The germline V gene has CDR1 SNHLY and CDR2 FYNNEI. The V end lost 3 bases, the J end lost 4 bases, and 7 bases lay between the germline ends. CDR3 residues: CASSESENQPQHF. In nucleotides, the CDR3 is TGTGCCAGCAGTGAGTCAGAAAATCAGCCCCAGCATTTT.

This chain uses TRBV15 with TRBJ2-3, with 9 bases lining up with TRBD2. The germline gives CDR1 LNHNV, CDR2 YYDKDF (reference sequence). The J segment lost 6 bases and the V segment lost 1 base, leaving 8 bases of the junction unmatched. The CDR3 spans 16 residues. CDR3 DNA sequence: TGTGCCACCAGCAGAGTCCGAGCGGGAGGCCAGGATACGCAGTATTTT. Translation: CATSRVRAGGQDTQYF. Using reference TRBV15 and TRBJ2-3 for the parts outside the CDR3, the full variable domain is DAMVIQNPRYQVTQFGKPVTLSCSQTLNHNVMYWYQQKSSQAPKLLFHYYDKDFNNEADTPDNFQSRRPNTSFCFLDIRSPGLGDTAMYLCATSRVRAGGQDTQYFGPGTRLTVL.

The rearrangement joins TRBV5-1 to TRBJ1-2; tentative D call: TRBD1 (6 bases). The CDR3 contains 16 residues. V was pared by 0 bases and J by 3 bases, with 15 bases between. The germline V gene has CDR1 SGHRS and CDR2 YFSETQ. CDR3 in amino acids: CASSLVGTPRDYGYTF. Here the CDR3 DNA reads TGCGCCAGCAGCTTGGTCGGGACACCGAGGGACTATGGCTACACCTTC.

The chain joins TRBV11-3 to TRBJ1-1; perhaps TRBD1 as D (5 bases). Trimming stripped 5 bases from V and 4 bases from J, with 20 bases between. CDR1 is SGHNT, CDR2 YENEEA, per germline. The CDR3 extends over 16 amino acids. CDR3 bases: TGTGCCAGCAGCCCCCACCTGACAGCCTTGGGCACTGAAGCTTTCTTT. It yields the protein CASSPHLTALGTEAFF. Combining the CDR3 with reference TRBV11-3 and TRBJ1-1 gives the whole variable domain EAGVVQSPRYKIIEKKQPVAFWCNPISGHNTLYWYLQNLGQGPELLIRYENEEAVDDSQLPKDRFSAERLKGVDSTLKIQPAELGDSAVYLCASSPHLTALGTEAFFGQGTRLTVV.

V gene TRBV2 combines with J gene TRBJ1-5; 8 bases align to TRBD1. The J segment lost 4 bases and the V segment lost 8 bases, leaving 4 bases of the junction unmatched. The CDR3 extends over 13 amino acids. CDR1 SNHLY and CDR2 FYNNEI come from the germline V gene. In DNA form, the CDR3 reads TGTGCCAGCGGGACAGGTCTGAATCAGCCCCAGCATTTT. It codes for CASGTGLNQPQHF.

The chain is built from TRBV7-9 and TRBJ2-2, with 7 bases lining up with TRBD2. The CDR3 spans 15 residues. Germline lookup yields CDR1 SEHNR and CDR2 FQNEAQ (reference sequence). J gave up 1 base and V 1 base, and 0 bases lay outside the gene matches. Here the CDR3 DNA reads TGTGCCAGCAGCTTAGAGCGGGGGAACACCGGGGAGCTGTTTTTT. Encoded protein: CASSLERGNTGELFF.

The gene calls are TRBV19 and TRBJ1-4; D is possibly TRBD1 (6 bases). The CDR3 extends over 16 amino acids. V lost 5 bases and J lost 8, with 21 bases in between. Germline loops: CDR1 LNHDA, CDR2 SQIVND (reference sequence). CDR3 sequence: CASSPLAATGEEKLFF. CDR3 in DNA: TGTGCCAGTAGTCCCCTGGCGGCGACAGGAGAGGAAAAACTGTTTTTT.

This chain connects TRBV28 to TRBJ1-4; D not certain. With 5 bases removed from V and 6 bases from J, the gap between germline ends came to 25 bases. CDR3 length: 18 residues. Germline-derived CDR1 and CDR2 are MDHEN and SYDVKM. Here the CDR3 DNA reads TGTGCCAGCAGTCCTAGGGCTTCGCGAGGGTTGAGACATGAAAAACTGTTTTTT. Amino acids: CASSPRASRGLRHEKLFF.

The chain links TRBV6-6 to TRBJ2-1; 9 nucleotides align to TRBD1. The V segment lost 5 bases and the J segment 0 bases; nucleotides outside the gene matches: 5. Per the germline V gene, CDR1 is MNHNY and CDR2 is SVGAGI (reference sequence). There are 16 residues in the CDR3. The CDR3 DNA sequence: TGTGCCAGCAGTCCTCCGGGACAGGGCTCCTACAATGAGCAGTTCTTC. Encoded protein: CASSPPGQGSYNEQFF.